This paragraph reports one T cell receptor (beta chain). This clone's antigen is unknown. No much larger clone is present one base from it, and per-base qualities are unavailable. Trimming leaves V shorter by 2 bases and J shorter by 4 bases, with the junction holding 1 base beyond the gene matches. CDR1 is given as SQVTM and CDR2 as ANQGSEA, both from the germline V gene. Measured from the cysteine to the phenylalanine, the CDR3 is 13 residues long. Only the CDR3 part of the read is kept: 39 bases, read in frame from the first base. Amplification of TCR beta CDR3 regions was carried out from RNA transcripts. A first-round RT-PCR of the TCR CDR3 used the HTBI primer set with the Qiagen OneStep RT-PCR kit. Libraries were constructed in a second round of multiplex PCR, after which size selection and purification were carried out. Libraries were sequenced paired-end with 100 bp reads on an Illumina HiSeq2000. The paper's processing steps were these. SOAPnuke was used to process the raw data, with reads discarded if the reads contained adapters or uncalled bases, had a mean Phred below 15, or lacked an exact constant-primer or identifier match. COPE v1.2.5 was used to merge high-quality paired reads, and clonotypes were defined as unique nucleotide sequences. MiTCR v1.1 was used to align clonotypes to the IMGT TRBV, TRBD and TRBJ reference segments. Only V-J combinations with frequency above 0.0001, covering approximately 99% of repertoires, were analysed. The TCS score was defined as the ratio of F50 (clonal expansion) to E x V (chaos), calculated using BLOSUM62-based TCRdist between CDR3 peptides within each V-J. Welch's t-statistics and random forest reduced 500 to 650 V-J features to around 14, which were used in a naive Bayes classifier (R e1071). Thyroid-blood repertoire similarity was quantified with the Morisita-Horn index. TCRdb trimmed public reads at Q25 via fastp, called clones via MiXCR and kept in-frame beta chains. Merged by CDR3 protein, the rows form single entries marked with the most common genes and DNA. These V and J calls originate from TCRdb's pipeline instead of the authors' own analysis. This sample has 450,000 to 700,000 distinct CDR3 sequences in its table, and approximately 44% of those were observed once. The ten largest clones add up to around a fifth of the sample.

The data stem from a study of T cells in Graves' hyperthyroidism and ophthalmopathy (dated 2019 in TCRdb). For the wider study: To identify TCR V-J signatures that set the groups apart, the researchers used a discovery cohort of about a hundred patients, made up of about 44 with Graves' ophthalmopathy and some 56 with stable Graves' hyperthyroidism. Prospective prediction of ophthalmopathy was tested in an independent validation cohort of 18 to 20 hyperthyroidism patients and 17 patients who later progressed to ophthalmopathy. According to the paper, TCR Vbeta CDR3 sequencing was carried out on 135 peripheral blood samples, which came from over 40 ophthalmopathy, some 73 hyperthyroidism and approximately 17 progressor patients. Following sampling, methimazole starting at 30 mg daily was given to hyperthyroidism patients, and high-dose intravenous methylprednisolone was given to ophthalmopathy patients. For training and testing, the 100 or so patients in the discovery cohort were randomly divided in a 7:3 ratio. In about 6 Graves' hyperthyroidism patients, the study also compared T-cell repertoires from thyroid tissue with T-cell repertoires from blood. What the study reported, not specific to this receptor: Most expanded thyroid clonotypes (frequency above 0.001) were also found in blood, which suggests that blood repertoires may mirror thyroid immune responses. No statistical method was used to fix the sample size in advance, and group allocation was not hidden from the investigators. Ophthalmopathy was separated from stable hyperthyroidism by a 13 V-J signature model, with over 85% sensitivity and about 81% specificity obtained in cross-validation and 80%/75% obtained in testing. In validation, the model predicted progression to ophthalmopathy a median of roughly 6.5 months before onset, with 65% to 71% sensitivity and 72.22% specificity.

Exclusion was applied to patients with uncontrolled infections, other autoimmune diseases, pregnancy or lactation. Diagnoses relied on clinical symptoms, serum thyroxine and TRAb, thyroid ultrasound and orbital computed tomography. Total RNA was extracted using Trizol reagent, and RNA quality was assessed on an Agilent 2100 Bioanalyzer. This receptor was taken from an adult woman with Graves' disease, either hyperthyroidism or ophthalmopathy (not recorded which). Specimen: peripheral blood or thyroid tissue (not recorded which). The rearrangement combines TRBV29-1 with TRBJ1-5; 8 central nucleotides agree with TRBD1. The nucleotide sequence reads as follows: TGCAGCGTTGAAACAGGGGGTAATCAGCCCCAGCATTTT. Translated, it reads CSVETGGNQPQHF.